This T cell receptor beta chain was profiled in a study of glioma-infiltrating T cells. Findings and caveats of the study: CDR3 overlap between tissue and blood was very small. Non-neoplastic patients had below-expected tissue-blood divergence, while all gliomas exceeded expectation.

The iRepertoire nested amplicon-rescue multiplex PCR amplified TCR alpha and beta CDR3s from RNA. One-step reverse transcription and amplification started from roughly 100-400 ng of tissue mRNA or PBMC total RNA. MiXCR, applied by TCRdb to the multiplex PCR reads, yields one record per CDR3 protein. The table has more than 90,000 distinct CDR3 sequences, around 40% seen once. Germline V gene lookup returns CDR1 DFQATT and CDR2 SNEGSKA (reference sequence). CDR3 size: 13 residues. Trimming pared 7 bases from V and 0 bases from J, leaving 12 bases between. About this clonotype itself: The target antigen is unknown.

The source of this sequence is a human donor with low-grade glioma or glioblastoma, undergoing nonglioma brain surgery, or in good health (not recorded which). The chain uses TRBV20-1 and TRBJ2-5; D gene ambiguous. The sequenced sample was glioma tissue, nonneoplastic brain tissue, or PBMCs (not recorded which). This CDR3 is CSDSGENQETQYF. The CDR3 DNA sequence: TGCAGTGACTCCGGAGAGAACCAAGAGACCCAGTACTTC.